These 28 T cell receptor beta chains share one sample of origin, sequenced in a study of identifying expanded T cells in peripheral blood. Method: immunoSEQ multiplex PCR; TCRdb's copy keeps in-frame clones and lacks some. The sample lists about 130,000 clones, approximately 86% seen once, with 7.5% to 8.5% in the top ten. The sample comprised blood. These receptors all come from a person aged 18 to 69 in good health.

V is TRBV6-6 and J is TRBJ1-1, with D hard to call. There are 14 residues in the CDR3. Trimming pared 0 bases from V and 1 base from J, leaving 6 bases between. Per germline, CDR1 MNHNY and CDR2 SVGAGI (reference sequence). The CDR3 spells CASSYSPGNTEAFF. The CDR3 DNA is TGTGCCAGCAGTTACTCTCCGGGGAACACTGAAGCTTTCTTT.

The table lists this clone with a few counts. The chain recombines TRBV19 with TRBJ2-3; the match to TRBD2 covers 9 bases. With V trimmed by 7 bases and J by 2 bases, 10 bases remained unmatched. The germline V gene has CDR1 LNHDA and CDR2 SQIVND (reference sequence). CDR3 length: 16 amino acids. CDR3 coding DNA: TGTGCCAGTAACCAGCGGGAGGCCCTAAACACAGATACGCAGTATTTT. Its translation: CASNQREALNTDTQYF.

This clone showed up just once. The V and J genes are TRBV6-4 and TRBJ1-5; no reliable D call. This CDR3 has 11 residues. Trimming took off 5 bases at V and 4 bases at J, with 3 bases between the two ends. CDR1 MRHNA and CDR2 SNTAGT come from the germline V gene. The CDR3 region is CASSTNQPQHF. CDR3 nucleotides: TGTGCCAGCAGTACAAATCAGCCCCAGCATTTT.

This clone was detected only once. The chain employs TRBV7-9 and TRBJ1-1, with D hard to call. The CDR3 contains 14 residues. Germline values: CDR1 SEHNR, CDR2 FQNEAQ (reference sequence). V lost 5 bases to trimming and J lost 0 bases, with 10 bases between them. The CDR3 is CASSPRTVNTEAFF. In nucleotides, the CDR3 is TGTGCCAGCAGCCCTCGGACCGTGAACACTGAAGCTTTCTTT.

CDR3 sequence reads: CASSPLPGELFF. The CDR3, as DNA: TGTGCCAGCAGCCCCCTCCCCGGGGAGCTGTTTTTT. The V call is TRBV11-3, the J call TRBJ2-2; no clear D. Trimming took 5 bases from V and 6 from J, leaving 7 bases between them. CDR1 is SGHNT and CDR2 is YENEEA in the germline V gene. The CDR3 extends over 12 amino acids.

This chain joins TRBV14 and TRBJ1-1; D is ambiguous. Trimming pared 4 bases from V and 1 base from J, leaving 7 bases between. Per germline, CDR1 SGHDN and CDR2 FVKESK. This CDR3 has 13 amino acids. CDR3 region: CASSRRQNTEAFF. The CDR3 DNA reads TGTGCCAGCAGCCGACGACAGAACACTGAAGCTTTCTTT.

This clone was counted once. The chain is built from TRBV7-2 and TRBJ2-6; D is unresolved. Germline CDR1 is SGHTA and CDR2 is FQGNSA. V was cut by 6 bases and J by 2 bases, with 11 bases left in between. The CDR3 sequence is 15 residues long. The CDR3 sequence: CASSFRIAGANVLTF. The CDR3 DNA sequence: TGTGCCAGCAGTTTTAGGATAGCTGGGGCCAACGTCCTGACTTTC.

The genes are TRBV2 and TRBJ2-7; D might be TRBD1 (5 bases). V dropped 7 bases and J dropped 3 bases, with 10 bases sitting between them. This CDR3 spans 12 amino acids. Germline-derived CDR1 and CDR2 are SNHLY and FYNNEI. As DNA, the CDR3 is TGTGCCAGCACTGTCGACAGCTACGAGCAGTACTTC. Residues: CASTVDSYEQYF.

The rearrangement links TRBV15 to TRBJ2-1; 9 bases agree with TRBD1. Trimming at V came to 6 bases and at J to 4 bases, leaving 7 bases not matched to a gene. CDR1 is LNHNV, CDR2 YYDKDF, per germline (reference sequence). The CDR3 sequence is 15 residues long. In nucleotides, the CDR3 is TGTGCCACCAGTACGACAGGGGGAATGTACAATGAGCAGTTCTTC. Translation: CATSTTGGMYNEQFF.

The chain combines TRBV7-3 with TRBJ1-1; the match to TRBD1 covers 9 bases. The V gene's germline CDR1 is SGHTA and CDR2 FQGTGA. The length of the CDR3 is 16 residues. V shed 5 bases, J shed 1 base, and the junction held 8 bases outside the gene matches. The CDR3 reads CASSPSGDRANTEAFF. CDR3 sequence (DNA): TGTGCCAGCAGCCCCTCGGGGGACAGGGCGAACACTGAAGCTTTCTTT.

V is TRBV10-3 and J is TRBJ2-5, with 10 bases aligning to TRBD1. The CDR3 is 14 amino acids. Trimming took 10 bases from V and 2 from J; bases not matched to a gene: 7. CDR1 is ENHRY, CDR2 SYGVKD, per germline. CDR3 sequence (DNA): TGTGCCACGAGGAGGGACAGGGGACAAGAGACCCAGTACTTC. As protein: CATRRDRGQETQYF.

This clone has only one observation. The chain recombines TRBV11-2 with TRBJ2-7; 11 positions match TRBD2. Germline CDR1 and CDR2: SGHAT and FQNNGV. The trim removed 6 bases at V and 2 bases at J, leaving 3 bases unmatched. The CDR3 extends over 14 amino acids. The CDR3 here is CASRRLAGPYEQYF. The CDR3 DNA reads TGTGCCAGCAGACGACTAGCGGGGCCCTACGAGCAGTACTTC.

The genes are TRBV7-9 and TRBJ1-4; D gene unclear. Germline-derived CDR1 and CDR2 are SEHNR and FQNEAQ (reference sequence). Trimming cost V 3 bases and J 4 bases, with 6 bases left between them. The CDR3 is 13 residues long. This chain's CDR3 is CASSLTSNEKLFF. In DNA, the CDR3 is TGTGCCAGCAGCTTGACAAGTAATGAAAAACTGTTTTTT.

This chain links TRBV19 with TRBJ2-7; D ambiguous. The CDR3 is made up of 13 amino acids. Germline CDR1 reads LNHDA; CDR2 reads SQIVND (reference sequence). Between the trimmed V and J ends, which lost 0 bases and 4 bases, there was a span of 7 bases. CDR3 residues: CASSIDLGYEQYF. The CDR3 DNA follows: TGTGCCAGTAGTATAGATCTAGGATACGAGCAGTACTTC.

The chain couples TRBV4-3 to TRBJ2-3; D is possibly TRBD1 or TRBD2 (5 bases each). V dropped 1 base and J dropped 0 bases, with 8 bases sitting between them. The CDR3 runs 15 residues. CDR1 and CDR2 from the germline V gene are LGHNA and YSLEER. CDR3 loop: CASSQGGFSTDTQYF. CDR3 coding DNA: TGCGCCAGCAGCCAAGGGGGGTTTAGCACAGATACGCAGTATTTT.

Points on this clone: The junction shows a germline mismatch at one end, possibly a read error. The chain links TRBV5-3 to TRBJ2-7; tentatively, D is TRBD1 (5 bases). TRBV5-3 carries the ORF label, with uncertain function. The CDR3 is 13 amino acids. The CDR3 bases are TGTGCCAGCAGCTTATGGAAGGGGTACGAGCAGTACTTC. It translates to CASSLWKGYEQYF.

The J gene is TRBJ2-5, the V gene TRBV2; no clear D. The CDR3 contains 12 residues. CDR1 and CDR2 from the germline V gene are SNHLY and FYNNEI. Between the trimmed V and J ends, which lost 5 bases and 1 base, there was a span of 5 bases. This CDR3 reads CASSWSQETQYF. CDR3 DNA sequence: TGTGCCAGCAGTTGGAGCCAAGAGACCCAGTACTTC. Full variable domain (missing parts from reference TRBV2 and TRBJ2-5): EPEVTQTPSHQVTQMGQEVILRCVPISNHLYFYWYRQILGQKVEFLVSFYNNEISEKSEIFDDQFSVERPDGSNFTLKIRSTKLEDSAMYFCASSWSQETQYFGPGTRLLVL.

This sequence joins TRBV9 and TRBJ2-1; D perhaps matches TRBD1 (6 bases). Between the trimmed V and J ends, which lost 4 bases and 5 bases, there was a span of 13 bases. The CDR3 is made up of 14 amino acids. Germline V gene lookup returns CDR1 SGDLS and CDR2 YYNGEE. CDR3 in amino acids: CASSPRTANNEQFF. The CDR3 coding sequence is TGTGCCAGCAGCCCCCGGACAGCTAACAATGAGCAGTTCTTC.

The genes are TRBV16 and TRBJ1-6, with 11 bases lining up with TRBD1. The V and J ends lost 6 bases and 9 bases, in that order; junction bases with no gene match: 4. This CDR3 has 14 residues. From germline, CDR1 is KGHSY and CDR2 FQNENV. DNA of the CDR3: TGTGCCAGCAGGGGACAGGGGGTTGGTTCACCCCTCCACTTT. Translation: CASRGQGVGSPLHF.

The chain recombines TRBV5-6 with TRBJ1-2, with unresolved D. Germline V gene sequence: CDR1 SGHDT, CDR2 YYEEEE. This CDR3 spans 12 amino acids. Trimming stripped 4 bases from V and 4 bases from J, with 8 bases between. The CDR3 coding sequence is TGTGCCAGCAGCCTCCAGTTCTATGGCTACACCTTC. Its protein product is CASSLQFYGYTF.

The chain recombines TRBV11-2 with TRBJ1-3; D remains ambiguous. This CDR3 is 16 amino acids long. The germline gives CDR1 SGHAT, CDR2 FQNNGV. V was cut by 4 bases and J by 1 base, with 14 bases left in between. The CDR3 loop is CASSSSWVGSGNTIYF. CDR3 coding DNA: TGTGCCAGCAGCTCGTCGTGGGTAGGGTCTGGAAACACCATATATTTT.

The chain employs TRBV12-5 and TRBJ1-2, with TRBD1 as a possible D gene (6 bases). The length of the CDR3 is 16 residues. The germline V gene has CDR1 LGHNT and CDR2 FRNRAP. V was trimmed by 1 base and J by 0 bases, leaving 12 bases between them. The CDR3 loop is CASGLAYTGTNYGYTF. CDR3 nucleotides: TGTGCTAGTGGTTTGGCTTACACAGGGACTAACTATGGCTACACCTTC.

In DNA form, the CDR3 reads TGCGCCAGCAGCCTACGGAATAATGAGCAGTTCTTC. This encodes CASSLRNNEQFF. This chain joins TRBV4-1 and TRBJ2-1, with D unresolved. Per the germline V gene, CDR1 is MGHRA and CDR2 is YSYEKL. V lost 4 bases, J lost 7 bases, and 8 bases lay in between. This CDR3 is 12 amino acids long.

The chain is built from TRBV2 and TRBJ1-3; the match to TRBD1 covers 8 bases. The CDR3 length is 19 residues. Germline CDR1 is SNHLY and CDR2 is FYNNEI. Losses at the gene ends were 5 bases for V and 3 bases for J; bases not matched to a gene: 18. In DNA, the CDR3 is TGTGCCAGCAGTTGGGTCGGGGGACAGGCGTCGCTAATTGGAAACACCATATATTTT. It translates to CASSWVGGQASLIGNTIYF. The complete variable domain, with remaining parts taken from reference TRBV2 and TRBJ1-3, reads EPEVTQTPSHQVTQMGQEVILRCVPISNHLYFYWYRQILGQKVEFLVSFYNNEISEKSEIFDDQFSVERPDGSNFTLKIRSTKLEDSAMYFCASSWVGGQASLIGNTIYFGEGSWLTVV.

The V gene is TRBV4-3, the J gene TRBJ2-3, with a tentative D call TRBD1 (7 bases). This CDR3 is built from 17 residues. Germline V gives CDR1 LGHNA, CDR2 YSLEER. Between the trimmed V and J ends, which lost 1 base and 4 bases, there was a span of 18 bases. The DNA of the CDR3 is TGCGCCAGCAGCCAAGGGAGGGGGCTACGGATTCCAGATACGCAGTATTTT. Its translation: CASSQGRGLRIPDTQYF.

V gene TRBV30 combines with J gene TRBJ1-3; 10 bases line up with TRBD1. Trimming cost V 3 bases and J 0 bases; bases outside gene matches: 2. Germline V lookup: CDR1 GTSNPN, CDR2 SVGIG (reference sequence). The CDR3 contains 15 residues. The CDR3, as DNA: TGTGCCTGGAGCTGGACAGGGGGCTCTGGAAACACCATATATTTT. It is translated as CAWSWTGGSGNTIYF.

Written as DNA, the CDR3 is TGTGCCAGCAGTTTAAACCCGACAGGGGACGAGCAGTACTTC. Amino acid sequence: CASSLNPTGDEQYF. This sequence joins TRBV28 and TRBJ2-7, with TRBD1 identical over 8 bases. The length of the CDR3 is 14 residues. V lost 2 bases, J lost 5 bases, and 5 bases stayed unmatched. Germline V gene data show CDR1 as MDHEN and CDR2 as SYDVKM.

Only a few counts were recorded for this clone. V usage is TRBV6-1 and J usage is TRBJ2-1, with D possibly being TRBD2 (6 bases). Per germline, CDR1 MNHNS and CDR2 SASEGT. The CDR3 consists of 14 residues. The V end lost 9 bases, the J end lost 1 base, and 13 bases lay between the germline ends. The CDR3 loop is CASPAGSSYNEQFF. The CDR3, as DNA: TGTGCCAGTCCAGCGGGCTCTTCCTACAATGAGCAGTTCTTC.